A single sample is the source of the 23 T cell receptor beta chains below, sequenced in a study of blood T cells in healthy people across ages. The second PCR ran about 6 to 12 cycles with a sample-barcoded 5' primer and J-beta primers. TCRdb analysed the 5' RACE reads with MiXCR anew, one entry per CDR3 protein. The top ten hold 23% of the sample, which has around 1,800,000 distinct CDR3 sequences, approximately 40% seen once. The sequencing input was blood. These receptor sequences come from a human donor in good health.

CDR3 nucleotides: TGTGCCACCATTGGGTCCGGGAGCCATAGCAATCAGCCCCAGCATTTT. Translating gives CATIGSGSHSNQPQHF. V and J are TRBV6-2 or TRBV6-3 and TRBJ1-5; unclear D gene. Germline CDR1 MNHEY, CDR2 SVGEGT. This CDR3 comprises 16 residues. Deletions cut 10 bases from V and 0 bases from J, with 19 bases between.

The chain's CDR3 is CASRLARDTDTQYF. The CDR3 coding sequence is TGTGCCAGCAGGTTAGCCCGGGACACAGATACGCAGTATTTT. This chain connects TRBV7-3 to TRBJ2-3, with D possibly TRBD2 on 5 matching bases. This CDR3 spans 14 amino acids. The germline CDR1 and CDR2 sequences are SGHTA and FQGTGA. V lost 6 bases and J 2 bases, leaving 12 bases between the germline ends.

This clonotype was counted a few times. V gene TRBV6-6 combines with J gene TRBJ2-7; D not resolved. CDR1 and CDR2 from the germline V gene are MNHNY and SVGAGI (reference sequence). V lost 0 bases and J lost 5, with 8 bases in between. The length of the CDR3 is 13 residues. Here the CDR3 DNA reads TGTGCCAGCAGTTACTCCACAAAGCACGAGCAGTACTTC. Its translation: CASSYSTKHEQYF.

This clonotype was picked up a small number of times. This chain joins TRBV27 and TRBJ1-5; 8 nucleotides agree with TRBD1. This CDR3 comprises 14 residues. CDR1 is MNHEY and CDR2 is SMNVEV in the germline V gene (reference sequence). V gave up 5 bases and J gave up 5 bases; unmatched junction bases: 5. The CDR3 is CASSTTGAHQPQHF. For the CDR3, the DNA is TGTGCCAGCAGTACGACAGGGGCCCATCAGCCCCAGCATTTT.

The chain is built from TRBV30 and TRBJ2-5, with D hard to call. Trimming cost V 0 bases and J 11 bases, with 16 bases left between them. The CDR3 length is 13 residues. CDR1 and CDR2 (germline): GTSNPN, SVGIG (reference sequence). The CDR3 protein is CAWSVPPSPEQYF. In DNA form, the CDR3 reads TGTGCCTGGAGTGTACCGCCCTCTCCAGAGCAGTACTTC.

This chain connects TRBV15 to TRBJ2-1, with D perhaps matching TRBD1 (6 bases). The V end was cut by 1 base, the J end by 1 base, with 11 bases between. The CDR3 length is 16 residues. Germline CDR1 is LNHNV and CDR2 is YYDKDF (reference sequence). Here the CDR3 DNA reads TGTGCCACCAGCAGAGGGGACATCGTATCCTACAATGAGCAGTTCTTC. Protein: CATSRGDIVSYNEQFF. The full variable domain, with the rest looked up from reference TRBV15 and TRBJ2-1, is DAMVIQNPRYQVTQFGKPVTLSCSQTLNHNVMYWYQQKSSQAPKLLFHYYDKDFNNEADTPDNFQSRRPNTSFCFLDIRSPGLGDTAMYLCATSRGDIVSYNEQFFGPGTRLTVL.

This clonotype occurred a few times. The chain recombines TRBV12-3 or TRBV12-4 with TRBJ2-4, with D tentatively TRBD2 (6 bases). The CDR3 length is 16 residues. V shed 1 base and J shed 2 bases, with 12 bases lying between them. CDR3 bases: TGTGCCAGCAGTTTAGGGGGGGAATTGACCAAAAACATTCAGTACTTC. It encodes CASSLGGELTKNIQYF.

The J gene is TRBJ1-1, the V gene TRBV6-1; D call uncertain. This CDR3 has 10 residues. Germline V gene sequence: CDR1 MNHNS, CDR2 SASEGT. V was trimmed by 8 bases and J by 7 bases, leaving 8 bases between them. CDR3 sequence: CASEYGEAFF. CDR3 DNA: TGTGCCAGCGAGTACGGTGAAGCTTTCTTT.

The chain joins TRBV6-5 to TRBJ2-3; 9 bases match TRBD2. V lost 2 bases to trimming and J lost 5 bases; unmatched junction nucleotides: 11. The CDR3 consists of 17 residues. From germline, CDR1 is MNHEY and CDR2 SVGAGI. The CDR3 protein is CASSYRLAGGPVDTQYF. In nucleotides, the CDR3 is TGTGCCAGCAGTTACCGGCTGGCGGGGGGGCCAGTAGATACGCAGTATTTT.

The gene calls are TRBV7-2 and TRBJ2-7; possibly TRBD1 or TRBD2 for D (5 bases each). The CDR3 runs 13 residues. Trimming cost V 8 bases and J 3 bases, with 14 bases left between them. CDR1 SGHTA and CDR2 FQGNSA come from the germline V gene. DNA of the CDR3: TGTGCCAGCGGCTATCGGGACGGCTACGAGCAGTACTTC. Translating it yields CASGYRDGYEQYF.

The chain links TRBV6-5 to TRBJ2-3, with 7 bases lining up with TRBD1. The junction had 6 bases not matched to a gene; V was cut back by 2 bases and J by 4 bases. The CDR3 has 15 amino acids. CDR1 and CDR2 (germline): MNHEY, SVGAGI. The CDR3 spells CASSYQPGTADTQYF. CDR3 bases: TGTGCCAGCAGTTACCAACCCGGGACAGCAGATACGCAGTATTTT.

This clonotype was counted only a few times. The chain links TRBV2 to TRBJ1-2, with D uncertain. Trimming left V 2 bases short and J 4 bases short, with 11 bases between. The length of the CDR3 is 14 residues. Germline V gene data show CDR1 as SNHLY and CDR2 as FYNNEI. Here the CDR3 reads CASSEPPRIYGYTF. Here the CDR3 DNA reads TGTGCCAGCAGTGAACCCCCCAGGATCTATGGCTACACCTTC.

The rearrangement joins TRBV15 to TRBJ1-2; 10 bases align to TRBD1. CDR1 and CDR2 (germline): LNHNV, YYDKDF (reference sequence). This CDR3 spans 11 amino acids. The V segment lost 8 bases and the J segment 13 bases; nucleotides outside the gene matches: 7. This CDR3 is CATGRDRGRTF. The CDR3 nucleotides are TGTGCCACCGGACGGGACAGGGGCCGCACCTTC.

CDR3 sequence reads: CASTRTGNQPQHF. CDR3 sequence (DNA): TGTGCCAGCACCAGGACGGGGAATCAGCCCCAGCATTTT. The chain links TRBV6-1 to TRBJ1-5, with D uncertain. This CDR3 is built from 13 residues. CDR1 is MNHNS and CDR2 is SASEGT in the germline V gene. Trimming took off 7 bases at V and 4 bases at J, with 11 bases between the two ends.

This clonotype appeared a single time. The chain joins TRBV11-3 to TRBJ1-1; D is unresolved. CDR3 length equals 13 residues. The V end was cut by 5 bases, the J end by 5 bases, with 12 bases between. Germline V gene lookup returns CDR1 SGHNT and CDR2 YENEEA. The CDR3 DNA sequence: TGTGCCAGCAGCACCTTACCTGGGACTGAAGCTTTCTTT. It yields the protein CASSTLPGTEAFF.

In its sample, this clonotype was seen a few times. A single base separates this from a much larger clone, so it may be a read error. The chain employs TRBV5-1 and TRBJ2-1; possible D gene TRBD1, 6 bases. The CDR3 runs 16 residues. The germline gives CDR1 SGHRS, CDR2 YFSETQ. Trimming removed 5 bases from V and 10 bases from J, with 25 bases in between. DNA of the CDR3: TGCGCCAGCAGACCTCCCGCAGGGGTATTCTCCTACGAGCAGTTCTTC. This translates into CASRPPAGVFSYEQFF.

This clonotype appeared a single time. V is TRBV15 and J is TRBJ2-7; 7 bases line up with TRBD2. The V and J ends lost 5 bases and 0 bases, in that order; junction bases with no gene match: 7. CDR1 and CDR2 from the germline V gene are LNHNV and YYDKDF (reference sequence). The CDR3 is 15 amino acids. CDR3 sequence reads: CATSYLPGGSYEQYF. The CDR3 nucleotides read TGTGCCACCAGCTACCTTCCGGGGGGCTCCTACGAGCAGTACTTC.

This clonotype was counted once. CDR3 coding DNA: TGTGCCGGCAAAAGGGGGGCTTGGTCCGAGCAGTACTTC. This encodes CAGKRGAWSEQYF. J is TRBJ2-7 and V is TRBV13; D might be TRBD1 or TRBD2, each matching 6 bases. V dropped 11 bases and J dropped 6 bases, with 20 bases sitting between them. This CDR3 spans 13 amino acids. Germline V gene data show CDR1 as PRHDT and CDR2 as FYEKMQ (reference sequence).

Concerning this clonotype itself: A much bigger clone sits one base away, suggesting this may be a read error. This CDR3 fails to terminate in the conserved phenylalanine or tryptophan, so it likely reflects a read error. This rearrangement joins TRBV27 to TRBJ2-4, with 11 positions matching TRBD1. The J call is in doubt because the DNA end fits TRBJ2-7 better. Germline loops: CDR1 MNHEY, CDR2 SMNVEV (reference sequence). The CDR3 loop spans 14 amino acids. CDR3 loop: CASSLSGTGGEQYS. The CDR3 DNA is TGTGCCAGCAGTTTATCCGGGACAGGGGGCGAGCAGTACTCC.

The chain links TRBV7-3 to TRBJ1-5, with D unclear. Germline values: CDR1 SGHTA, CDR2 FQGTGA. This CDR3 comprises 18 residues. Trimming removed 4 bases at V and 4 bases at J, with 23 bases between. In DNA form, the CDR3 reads TGTGCCAGCAGCTACAAGCGCCGGAATTTATTAGGGAATCAGCCCCAGCATTTT. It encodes CASSYKRRNLLGNQPQHF.

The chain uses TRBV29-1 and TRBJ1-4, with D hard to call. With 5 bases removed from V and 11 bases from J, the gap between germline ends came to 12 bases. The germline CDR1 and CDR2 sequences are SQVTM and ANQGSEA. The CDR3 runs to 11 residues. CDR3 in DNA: TGCAGCGTTCGTTCGGAAACCAAACTGTTTTTT. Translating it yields CSVRSETKLFF.

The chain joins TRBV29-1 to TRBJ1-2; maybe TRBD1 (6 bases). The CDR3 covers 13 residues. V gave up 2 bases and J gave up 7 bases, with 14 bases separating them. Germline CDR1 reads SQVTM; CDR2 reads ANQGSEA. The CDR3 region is CSVERTPRGGYTF. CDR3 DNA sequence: TGCAGCGTTGAACGGACTCCCAGGGGTGGCTACACCTTC.

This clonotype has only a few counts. The CDR3 loop is CASSLVRVNEQFF. CDR3 nucleotide sequence: TGTGCCAGCAGCTTAGTACGGGTCAATGAGCAGTTCTTC. This sequence joins TRBV11-2 and TRBJ2-1, with D unclear. CDR1 and CDR2 from the germline V gene are SGHAT and FQNNGV. The CDR3 contains 13 residues. The V gene lost 1 base and the J gene lost 6 bases, with 7 bases spanning the gap. Using reference TRBV11-2 and TRBJ2-1 for the parts outside the CDR3, the full variable domain is EAGVAQSPRYKIIEKRQSVAFWCNPISGHATLYWYQQILGQGPKLLIQFQNNGVVDDSQLPKDRFSAERLKGVDSTLKIQPAKLEDSAVYLCASSLVRVNEQFFGPGTRLTVL.